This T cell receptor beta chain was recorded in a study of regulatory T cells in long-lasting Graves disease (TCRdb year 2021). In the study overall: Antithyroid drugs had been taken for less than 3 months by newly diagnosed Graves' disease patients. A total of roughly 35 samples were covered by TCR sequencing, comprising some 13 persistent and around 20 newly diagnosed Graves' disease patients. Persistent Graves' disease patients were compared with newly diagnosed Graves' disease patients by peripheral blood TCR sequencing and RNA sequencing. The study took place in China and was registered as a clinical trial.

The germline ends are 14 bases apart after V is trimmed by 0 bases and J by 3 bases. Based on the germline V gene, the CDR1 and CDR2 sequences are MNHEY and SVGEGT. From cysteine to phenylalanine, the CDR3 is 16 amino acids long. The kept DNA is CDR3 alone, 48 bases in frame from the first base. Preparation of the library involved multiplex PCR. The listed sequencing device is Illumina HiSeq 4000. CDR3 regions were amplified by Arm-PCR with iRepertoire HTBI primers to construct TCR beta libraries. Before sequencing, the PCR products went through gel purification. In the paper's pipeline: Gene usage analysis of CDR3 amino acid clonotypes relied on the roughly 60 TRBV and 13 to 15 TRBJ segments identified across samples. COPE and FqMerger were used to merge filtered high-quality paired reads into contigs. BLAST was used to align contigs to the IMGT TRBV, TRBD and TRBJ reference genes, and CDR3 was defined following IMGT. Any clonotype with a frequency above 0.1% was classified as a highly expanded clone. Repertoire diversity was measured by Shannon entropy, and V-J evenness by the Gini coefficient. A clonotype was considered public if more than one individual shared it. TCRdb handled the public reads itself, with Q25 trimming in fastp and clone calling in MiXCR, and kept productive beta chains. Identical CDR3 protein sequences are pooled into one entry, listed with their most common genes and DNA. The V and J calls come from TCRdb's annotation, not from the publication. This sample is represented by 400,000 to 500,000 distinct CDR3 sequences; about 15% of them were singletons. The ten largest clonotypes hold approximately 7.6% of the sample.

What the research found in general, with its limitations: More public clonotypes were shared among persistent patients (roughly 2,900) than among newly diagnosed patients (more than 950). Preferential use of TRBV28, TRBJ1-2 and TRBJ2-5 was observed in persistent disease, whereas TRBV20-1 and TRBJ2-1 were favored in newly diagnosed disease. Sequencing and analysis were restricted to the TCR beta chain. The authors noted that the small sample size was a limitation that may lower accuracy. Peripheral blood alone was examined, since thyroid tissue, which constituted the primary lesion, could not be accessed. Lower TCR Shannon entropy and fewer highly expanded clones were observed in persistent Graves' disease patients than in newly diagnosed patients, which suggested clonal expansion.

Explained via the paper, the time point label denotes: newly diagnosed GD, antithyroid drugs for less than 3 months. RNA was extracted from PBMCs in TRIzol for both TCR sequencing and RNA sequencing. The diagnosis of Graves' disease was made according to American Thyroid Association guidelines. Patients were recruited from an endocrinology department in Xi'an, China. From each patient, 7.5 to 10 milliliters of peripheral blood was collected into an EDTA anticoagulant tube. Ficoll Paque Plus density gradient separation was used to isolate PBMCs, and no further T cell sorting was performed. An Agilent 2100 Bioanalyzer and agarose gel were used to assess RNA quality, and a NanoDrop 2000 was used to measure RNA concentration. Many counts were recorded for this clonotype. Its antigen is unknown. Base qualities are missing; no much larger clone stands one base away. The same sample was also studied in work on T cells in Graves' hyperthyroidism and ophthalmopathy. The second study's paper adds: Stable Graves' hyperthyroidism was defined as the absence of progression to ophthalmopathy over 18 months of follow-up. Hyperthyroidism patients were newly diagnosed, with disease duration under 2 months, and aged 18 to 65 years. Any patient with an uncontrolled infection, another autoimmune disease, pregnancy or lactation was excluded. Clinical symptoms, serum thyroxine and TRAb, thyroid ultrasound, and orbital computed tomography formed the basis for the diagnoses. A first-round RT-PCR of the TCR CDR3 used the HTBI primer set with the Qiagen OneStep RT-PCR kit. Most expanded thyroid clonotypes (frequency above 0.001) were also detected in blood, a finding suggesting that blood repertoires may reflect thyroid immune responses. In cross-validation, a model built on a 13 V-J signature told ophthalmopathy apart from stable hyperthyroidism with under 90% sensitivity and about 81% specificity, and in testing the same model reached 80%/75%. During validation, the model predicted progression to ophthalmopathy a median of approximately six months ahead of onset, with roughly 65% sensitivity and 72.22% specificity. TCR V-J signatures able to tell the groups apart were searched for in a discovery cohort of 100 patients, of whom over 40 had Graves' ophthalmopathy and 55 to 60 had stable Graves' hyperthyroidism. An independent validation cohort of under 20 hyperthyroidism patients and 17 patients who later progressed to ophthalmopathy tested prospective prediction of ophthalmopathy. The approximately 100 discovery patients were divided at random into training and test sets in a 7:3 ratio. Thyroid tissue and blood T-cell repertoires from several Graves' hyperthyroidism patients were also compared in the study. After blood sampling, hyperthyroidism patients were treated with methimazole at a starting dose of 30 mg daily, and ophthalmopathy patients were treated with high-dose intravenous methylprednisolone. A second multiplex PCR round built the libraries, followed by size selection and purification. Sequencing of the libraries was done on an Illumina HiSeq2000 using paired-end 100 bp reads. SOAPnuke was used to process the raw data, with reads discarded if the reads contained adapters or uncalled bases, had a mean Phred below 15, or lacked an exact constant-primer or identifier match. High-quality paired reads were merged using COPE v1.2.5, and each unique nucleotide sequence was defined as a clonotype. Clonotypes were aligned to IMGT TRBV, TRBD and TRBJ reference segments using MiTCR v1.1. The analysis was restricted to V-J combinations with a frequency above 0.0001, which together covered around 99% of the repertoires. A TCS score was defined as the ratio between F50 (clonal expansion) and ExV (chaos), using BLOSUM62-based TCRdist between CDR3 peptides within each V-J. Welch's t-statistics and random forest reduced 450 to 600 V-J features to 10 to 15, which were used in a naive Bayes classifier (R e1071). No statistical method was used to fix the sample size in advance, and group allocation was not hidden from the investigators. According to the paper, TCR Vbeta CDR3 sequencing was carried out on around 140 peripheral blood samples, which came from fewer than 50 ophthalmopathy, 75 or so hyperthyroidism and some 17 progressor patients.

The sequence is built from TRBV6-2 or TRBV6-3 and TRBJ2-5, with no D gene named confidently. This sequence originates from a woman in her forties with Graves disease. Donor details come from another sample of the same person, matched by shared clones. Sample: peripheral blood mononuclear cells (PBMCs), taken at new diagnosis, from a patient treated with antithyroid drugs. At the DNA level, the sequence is TGTGCCAGCAGTTACTCGATGCTAACAGTGGAAGAGACCCAGTACTTC. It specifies CASSYSMLTVEETQYF.